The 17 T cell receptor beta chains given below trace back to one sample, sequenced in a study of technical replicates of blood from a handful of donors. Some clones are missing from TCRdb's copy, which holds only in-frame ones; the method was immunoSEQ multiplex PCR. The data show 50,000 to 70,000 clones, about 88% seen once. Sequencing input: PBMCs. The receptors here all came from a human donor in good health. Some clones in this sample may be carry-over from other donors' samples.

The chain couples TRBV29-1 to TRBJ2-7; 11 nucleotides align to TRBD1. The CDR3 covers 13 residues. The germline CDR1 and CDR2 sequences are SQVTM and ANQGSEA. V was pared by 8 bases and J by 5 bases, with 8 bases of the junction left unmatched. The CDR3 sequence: CSYSWTGGNEQYF. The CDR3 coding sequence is TGCAGCTACAGCTGGACAGGGGGCAACGAGCAGTACTTC.

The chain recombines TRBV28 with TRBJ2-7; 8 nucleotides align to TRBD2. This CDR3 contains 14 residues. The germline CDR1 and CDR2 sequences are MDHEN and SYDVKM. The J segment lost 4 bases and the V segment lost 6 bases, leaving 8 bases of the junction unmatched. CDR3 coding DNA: TGTGCCAGCAGCACCAGCGGGAGAGGATACGAGCAGTACTTC. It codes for CASSTSGRGYEQYF.

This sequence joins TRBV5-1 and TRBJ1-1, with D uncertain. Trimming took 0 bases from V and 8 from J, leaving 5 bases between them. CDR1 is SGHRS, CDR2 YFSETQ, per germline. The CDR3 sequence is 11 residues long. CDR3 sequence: CASSLEQEAFF. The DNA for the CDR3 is TGCGCCAGCAGCTTGGAACAGGAAGCTTTCTTT.

The CDR3 loop reads CASDDGSYEQYF. The CDR3 DNA reads as TGTGCCAGCGATGACGGGTCCTACGAGCAGTACTTC. The genes are TRBV7-8 and TRBJ2-7, with D uncertain. V was shortened by 8 bases and J by 1 base, with 9 bases between the two germline ends. This CDR3 has 12 amino acids. Germline loops: CDR1 SGHVS, CDR2 FQNEAQ.

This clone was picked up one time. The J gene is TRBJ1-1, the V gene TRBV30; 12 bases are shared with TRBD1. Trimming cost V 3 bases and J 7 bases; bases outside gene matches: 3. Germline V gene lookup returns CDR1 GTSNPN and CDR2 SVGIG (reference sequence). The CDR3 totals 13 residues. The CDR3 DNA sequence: TGTGCCTGGAGGGGACAGGGGGCAATTGAAGCTTTCTTT. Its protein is CAWRGQGAIEAFF.

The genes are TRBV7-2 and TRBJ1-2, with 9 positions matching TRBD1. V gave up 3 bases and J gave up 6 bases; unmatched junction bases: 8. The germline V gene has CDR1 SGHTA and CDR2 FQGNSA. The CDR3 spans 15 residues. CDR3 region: CASSFRDRASDGYTF. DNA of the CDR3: TGTGCCAGCAGCTTTCGGGACAGGGCCTCTGATGGCTACACCTTC.

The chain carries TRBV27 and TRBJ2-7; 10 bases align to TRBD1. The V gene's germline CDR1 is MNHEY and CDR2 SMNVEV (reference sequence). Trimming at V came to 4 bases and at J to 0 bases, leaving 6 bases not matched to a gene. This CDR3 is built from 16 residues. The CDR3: CASSSRQGAPSYEQYF. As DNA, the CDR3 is TGTGCCAGCAGTTCGAGACAGGGGGCTCCCTCCTACGAGCAGTACTTC.

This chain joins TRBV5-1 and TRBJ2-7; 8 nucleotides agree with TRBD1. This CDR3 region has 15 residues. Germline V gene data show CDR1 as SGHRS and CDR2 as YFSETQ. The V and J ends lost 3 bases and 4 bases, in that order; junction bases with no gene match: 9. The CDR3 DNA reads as TGCGCCAGCAGCTCTGACAGGGGAAGGACTTACGAGCAGTACTTC. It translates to CASSSDRGRTYEQYF.

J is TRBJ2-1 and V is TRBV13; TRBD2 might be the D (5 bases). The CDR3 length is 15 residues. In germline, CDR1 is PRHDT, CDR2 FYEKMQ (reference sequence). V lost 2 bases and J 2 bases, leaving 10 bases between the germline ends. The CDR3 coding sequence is TGTGCCAGCAGCTTAAGAGGGTTAACCTACAATGAGCAGTTCTTC. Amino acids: CASSLRGLTYNEQFF.

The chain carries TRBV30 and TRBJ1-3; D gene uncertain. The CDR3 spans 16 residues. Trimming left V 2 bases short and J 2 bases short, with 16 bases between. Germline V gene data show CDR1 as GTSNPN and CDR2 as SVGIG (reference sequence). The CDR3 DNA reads TGTGCCTGGAGTTTAAAGACACGGTCGGCTGGAAACACCATATATTTT. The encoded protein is CAWSLKTRSAGNTIYF.

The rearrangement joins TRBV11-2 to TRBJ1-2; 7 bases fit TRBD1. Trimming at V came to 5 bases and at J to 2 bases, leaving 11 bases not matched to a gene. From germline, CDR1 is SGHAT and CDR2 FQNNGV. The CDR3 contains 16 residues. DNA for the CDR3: TGTGCCAGCAGCACATACCGGGACAGAAGAAACTATGGCTACACCTTC. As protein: CASSTYRDRRNYGYTF.

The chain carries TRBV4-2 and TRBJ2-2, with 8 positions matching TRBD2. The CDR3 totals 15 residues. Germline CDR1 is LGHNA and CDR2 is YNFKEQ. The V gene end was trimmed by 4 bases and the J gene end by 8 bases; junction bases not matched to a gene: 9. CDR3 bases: TGTGCCAGCAGCCCCGCCGGGGGGGTTGGAGGGGAGCTGTTTTTT. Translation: CASSPAGGVGGELFF.

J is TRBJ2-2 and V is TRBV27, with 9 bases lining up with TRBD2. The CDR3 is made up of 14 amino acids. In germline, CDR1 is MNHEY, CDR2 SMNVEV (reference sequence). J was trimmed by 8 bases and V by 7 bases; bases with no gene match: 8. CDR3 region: CASKAGGLTGELFF. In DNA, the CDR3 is TGTGCCAGCAAGGCGGGGGGGCTGACGGGGGAGCTGTTTTTT.

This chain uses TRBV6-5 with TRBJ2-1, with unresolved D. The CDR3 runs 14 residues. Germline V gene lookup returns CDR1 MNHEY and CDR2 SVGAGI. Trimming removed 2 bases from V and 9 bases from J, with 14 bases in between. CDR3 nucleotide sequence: TGTGCCAGCAGTTACCAAGAATCTAACCGTGAGCAGTTCTTC. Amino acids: CASSYQESNREQFF.

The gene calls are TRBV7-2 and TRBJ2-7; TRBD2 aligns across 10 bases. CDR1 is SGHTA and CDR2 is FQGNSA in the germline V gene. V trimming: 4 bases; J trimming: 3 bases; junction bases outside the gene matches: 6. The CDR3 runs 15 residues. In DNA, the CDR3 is TGTGCCAGCAGCTCCCCTAGCGGGGGCAACTACGAGCAGTACTTC. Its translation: CASSSPSGGNYEQYF.

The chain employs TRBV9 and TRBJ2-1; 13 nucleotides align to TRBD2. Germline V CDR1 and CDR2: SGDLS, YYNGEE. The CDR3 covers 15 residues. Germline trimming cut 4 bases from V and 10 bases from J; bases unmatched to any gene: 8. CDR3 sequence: CASSKTSGRAFEQFF. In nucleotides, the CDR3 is TGTGCCAGCAGCAAAACTAGCGGGAGGGCCTTCGAGCAGTTCTTC.

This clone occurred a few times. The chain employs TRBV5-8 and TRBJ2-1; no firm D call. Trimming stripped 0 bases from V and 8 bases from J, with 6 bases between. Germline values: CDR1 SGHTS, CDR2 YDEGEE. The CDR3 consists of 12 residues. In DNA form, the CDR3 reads TGTGCCAGCAGCTTGGCCCGGTATGAGCAGTTCTTC. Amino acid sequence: CASSLARYEQFF.